These 5 T cell receptor beta chains came from one sample sequenced in a study of blood T cell repertoires in COVID-19. Clones were read by immunoSEQ multiplex PCR, and TCRdb kept only the in-frame ones, dropping some. Of a few hundred thousand clones in the sample, about four fifths are singletons; the top ten hold around 2%. Sequencing used peripheral blood. The receptors originated from a man in his thirties or forties who had recovered from COVID-19.

This rearrangement joins TRBV3-1 (or the pseudogene TRBV3-2) to TRBJ2-2, with unresolved D. Germline V gene sequence: CDR1 LGHDT, CDR2 YNNKEL (reference sequence). The length of the CDR3 is 15 residues. Trimming stripped 2 bases from V and 0 bases from J, with 7 bases between. The CDR3 protein is CASSQLSANTGELFF. The CDR3, as DNA: TGTGCCAGCAGCCAACTGTCCGCGAACACCGGGGAGCTGTTTTTT.

The genes are TRBV5-6 and TRBJ2-3, with a tentative D call TRBD1 (5 bases). The CDR3 contains 16 residues. Germline lookup yields CDR1 SGHDT and CDR2 YYEEEE. Trimming removed 5 bases at V and 3 bases at J, with 19 bases between. CDR3 sequence reads: CASSFPSGPGTDTQYF. The CDR3 DNA reads as TGTGCCAGCAGTTTCCCCTCGGGCCCAGGGACAGATACGCAGTATTTT.

The chain links TRBV10-3 to TRBJ1-3; a possible D gene is TRBD1 (5 bases). V was clipped by 2 bases and J by 2 bases, with 13 bases between them. The CDR3 runs to 16 residues. The germline V gene encodes CDR1 ENHRY and CDR2 SYGVKD. As DNA, the CDR3 is TGTGCCATCAGTGAGGCGCAGGGAATCCCTGGAAACACCATATATTTT. Protein product: CAISEAQGIPGNTIYF.

J is TRBJ2-6 and V is TRBV2; D is perhaps TRBD1 (5 bases). Trimming removed 8 bases from V and 2 bases from J, with 22 bases in between. The CDR3 contains 18 residues. Germline lookup yields CDR1 SNHLY and CDR2 FYNNEI. The CDR3 region has the DNA TGTGCCAGCTCCCCCCACCAGGGAACCATGGCTGGGGCCAACGTCCTGACTTTC. Its translation is CASSPHQGTMAGANVLTF.

The genes are TRBV14 and TRBJ2-7; TRBD1 might be the D (5 bases). The germline V and J ends were trimmed by 6 bases and 4 bases, with 13 bases remaining between them. Germline lookup yields CDR1 SGHDN and CDR2 FVKESK. The CDR3 extends over 13 amino acids. CDR3 loop: CASRYIGVYEQYV. The CDR3 DNA sequence: TGTGCCAGCAGATACATAGGGGTTTACGAGCAGTACGTC.